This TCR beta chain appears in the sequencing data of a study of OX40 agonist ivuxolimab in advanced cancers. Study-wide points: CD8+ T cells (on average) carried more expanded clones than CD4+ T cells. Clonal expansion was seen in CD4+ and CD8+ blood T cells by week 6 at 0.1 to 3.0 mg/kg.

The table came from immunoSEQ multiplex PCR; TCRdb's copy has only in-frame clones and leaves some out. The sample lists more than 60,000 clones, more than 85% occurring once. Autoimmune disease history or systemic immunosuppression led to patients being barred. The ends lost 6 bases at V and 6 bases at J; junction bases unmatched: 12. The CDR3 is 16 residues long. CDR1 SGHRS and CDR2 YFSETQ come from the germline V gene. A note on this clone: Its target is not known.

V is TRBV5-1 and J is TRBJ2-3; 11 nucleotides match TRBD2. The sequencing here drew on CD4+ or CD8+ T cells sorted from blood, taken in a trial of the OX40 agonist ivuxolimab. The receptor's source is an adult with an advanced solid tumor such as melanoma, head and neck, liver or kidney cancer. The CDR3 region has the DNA TGCGCCAGCACCGTGGGACTAGCGGCGGGGCAGGATACGCAGTATTTT. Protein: CASTVGLAAGQDTQYF.